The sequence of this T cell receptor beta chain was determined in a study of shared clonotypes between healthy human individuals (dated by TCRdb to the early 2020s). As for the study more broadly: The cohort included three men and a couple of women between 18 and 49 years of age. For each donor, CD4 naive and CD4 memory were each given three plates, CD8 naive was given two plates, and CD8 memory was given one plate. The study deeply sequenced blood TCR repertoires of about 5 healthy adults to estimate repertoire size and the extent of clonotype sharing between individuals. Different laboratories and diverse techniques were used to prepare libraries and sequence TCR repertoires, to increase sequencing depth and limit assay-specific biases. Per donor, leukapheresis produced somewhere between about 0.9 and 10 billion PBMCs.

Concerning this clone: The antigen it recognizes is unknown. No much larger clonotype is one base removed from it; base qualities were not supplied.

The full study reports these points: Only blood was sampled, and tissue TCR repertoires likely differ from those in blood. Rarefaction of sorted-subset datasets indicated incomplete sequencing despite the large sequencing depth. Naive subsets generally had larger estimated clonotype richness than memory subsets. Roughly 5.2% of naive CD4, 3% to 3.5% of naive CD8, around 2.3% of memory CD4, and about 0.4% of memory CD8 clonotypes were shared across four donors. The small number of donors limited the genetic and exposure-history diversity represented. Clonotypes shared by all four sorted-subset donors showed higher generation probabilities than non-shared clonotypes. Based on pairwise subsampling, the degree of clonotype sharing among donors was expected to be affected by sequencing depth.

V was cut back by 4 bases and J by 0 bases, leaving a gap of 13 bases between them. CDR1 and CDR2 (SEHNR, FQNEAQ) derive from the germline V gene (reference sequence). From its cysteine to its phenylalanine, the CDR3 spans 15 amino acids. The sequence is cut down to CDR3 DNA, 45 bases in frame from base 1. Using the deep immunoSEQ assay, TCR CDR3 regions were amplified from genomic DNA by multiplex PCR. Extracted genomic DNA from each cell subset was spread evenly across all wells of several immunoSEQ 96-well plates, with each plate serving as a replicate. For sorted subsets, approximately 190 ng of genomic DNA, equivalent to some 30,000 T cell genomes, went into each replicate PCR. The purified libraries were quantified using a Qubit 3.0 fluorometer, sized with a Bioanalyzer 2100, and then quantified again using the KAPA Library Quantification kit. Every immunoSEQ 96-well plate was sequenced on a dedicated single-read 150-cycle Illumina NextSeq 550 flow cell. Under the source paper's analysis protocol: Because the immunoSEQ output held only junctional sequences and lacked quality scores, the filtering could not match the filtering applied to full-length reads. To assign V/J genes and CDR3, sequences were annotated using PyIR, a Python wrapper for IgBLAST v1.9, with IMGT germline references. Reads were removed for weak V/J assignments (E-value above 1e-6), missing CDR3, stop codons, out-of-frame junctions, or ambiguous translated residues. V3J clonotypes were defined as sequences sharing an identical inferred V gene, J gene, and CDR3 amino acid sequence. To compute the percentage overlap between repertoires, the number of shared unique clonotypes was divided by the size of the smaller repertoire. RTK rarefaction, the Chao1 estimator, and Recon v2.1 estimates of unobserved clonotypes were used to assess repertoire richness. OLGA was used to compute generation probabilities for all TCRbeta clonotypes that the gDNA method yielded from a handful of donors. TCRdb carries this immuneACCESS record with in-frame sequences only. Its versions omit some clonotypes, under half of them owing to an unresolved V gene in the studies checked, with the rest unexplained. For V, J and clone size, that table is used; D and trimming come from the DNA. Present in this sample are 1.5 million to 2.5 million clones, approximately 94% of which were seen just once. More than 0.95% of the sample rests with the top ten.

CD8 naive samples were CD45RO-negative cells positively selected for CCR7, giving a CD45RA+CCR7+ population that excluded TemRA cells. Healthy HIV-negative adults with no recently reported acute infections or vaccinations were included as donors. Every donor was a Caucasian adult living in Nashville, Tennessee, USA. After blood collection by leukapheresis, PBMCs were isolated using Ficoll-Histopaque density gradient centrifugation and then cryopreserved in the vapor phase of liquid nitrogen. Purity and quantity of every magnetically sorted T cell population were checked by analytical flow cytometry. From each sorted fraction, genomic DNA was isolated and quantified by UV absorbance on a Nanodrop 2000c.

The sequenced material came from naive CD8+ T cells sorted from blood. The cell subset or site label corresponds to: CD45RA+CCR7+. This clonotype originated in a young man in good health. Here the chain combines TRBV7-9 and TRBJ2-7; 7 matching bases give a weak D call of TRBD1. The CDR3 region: CASSSGDSSSYEQYF. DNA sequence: TGTGCCAGCAGCTCGGGGGACAGCAGCTCCTACGAGCAGTACTTC. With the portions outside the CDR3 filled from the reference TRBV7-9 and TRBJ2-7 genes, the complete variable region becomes DTGVSQNPRHKITKRGQNVTFRCDPISEHNRLYWYRQTLGQGPEFLTYFQNEAQLEKSRLLSDRFSAERPKGSFSTLEIQRTEQGDSAMYLCASSSGDSSSYEQYFGPGTRLTVT.